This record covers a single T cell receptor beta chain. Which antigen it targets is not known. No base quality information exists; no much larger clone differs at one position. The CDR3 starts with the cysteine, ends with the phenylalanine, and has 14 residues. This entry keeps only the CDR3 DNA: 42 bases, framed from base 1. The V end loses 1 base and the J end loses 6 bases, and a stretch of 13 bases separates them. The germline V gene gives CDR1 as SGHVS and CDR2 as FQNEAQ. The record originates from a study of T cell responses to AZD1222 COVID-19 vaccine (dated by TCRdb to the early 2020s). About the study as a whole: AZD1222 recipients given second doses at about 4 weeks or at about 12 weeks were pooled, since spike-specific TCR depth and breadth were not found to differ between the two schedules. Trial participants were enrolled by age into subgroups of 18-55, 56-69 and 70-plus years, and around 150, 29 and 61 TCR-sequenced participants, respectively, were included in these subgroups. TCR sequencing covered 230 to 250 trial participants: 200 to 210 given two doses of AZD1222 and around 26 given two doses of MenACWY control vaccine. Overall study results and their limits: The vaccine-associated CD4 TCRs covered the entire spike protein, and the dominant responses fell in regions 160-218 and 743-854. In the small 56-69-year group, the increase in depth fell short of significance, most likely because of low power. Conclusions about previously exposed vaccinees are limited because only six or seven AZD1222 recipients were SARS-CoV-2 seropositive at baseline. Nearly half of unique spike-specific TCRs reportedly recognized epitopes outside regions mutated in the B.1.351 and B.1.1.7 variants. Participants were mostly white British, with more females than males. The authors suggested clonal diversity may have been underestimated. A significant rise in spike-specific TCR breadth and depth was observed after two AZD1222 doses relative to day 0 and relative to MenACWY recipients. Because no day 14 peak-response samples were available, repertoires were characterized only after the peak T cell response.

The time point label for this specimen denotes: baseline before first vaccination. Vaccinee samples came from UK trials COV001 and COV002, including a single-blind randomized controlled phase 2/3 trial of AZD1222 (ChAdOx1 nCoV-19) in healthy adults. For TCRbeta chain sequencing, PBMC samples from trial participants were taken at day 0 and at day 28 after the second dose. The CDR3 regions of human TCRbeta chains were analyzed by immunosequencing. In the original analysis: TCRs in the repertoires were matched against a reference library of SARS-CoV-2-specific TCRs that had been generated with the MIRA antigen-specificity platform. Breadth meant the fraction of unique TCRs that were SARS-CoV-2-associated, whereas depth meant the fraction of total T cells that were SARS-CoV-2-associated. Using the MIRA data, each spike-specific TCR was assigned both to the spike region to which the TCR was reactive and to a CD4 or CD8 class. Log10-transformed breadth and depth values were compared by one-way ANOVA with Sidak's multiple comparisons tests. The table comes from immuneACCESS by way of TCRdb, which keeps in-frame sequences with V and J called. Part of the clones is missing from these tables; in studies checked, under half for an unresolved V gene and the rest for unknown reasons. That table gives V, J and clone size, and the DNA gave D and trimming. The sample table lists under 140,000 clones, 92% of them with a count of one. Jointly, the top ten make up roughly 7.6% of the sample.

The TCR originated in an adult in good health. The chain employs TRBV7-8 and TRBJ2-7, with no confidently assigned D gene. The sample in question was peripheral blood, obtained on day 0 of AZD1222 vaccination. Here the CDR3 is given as CASSLVGRPPEQYF. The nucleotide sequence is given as TGTGCCAGCAGCTTAGTAGGACGGCCGCCCGAGCAGTACTTC.